This T cell receptor beta chain derives from a study of blood T cell repertoires in COVID-19. Looked up from germline, CDR1 is LNHNV and CDR2 is YYDKDF (reference sequence). The CDR3 covers 15 residues. V dropped 5 bases and J dropped 2 bases, with 16 bases sitting between them. Sequencing was performed with immunoSEQ multiplex PCR; in TCRdb, only in-frame clones are kept and a portion is missing. The table records approximately 140,000 clones, 70% to 90% of them present only once. The sequencing input was peripheral blood. This sequence originates from a human donor in a cohort sampled during active COVID-19. This chain joins TRBV15 and TRBJ2-7; D is unresolved. CDR3 sequence reads: CATSAENPLAYEQYF. DNA for the CDR3: TGTGCCACCAGCGCCGAGAACCCTCTGGCCTACGAGCAGTACTTC.